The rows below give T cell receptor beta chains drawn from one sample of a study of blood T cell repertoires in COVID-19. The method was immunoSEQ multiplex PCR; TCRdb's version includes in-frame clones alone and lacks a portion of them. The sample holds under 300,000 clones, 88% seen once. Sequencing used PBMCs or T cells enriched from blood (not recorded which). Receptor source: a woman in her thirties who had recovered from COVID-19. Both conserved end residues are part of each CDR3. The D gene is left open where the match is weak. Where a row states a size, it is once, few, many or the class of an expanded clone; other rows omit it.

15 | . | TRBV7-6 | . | CASSLGTSNTGELFF
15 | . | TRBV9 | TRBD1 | CASSVGGTGDREQFF
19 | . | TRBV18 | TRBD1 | CASSPSPGQGARRGNTIYF
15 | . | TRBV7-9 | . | CASSPRGGVGNTIYF
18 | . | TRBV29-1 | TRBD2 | CSVAAGTSGRVVTDTQYF
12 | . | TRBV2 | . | CASKRGPGELFF
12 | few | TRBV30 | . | CAWSQGLGGYTF
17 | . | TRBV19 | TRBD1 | CASSTSPHDRVKNIQYF
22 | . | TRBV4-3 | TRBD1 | CASSQTQTPDRNPFGMNTEAFF
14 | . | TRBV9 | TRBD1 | CASNGQVSNTEAFF
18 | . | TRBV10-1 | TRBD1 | CASSESGGLGQGEETQYF
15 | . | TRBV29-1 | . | CSWVGAPPQADTQYF
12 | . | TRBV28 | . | CASSFVFYEQYF
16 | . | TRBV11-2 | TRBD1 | CASSRRTGSYNYGYTF
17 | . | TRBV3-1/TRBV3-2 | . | CASSQESPRTANYGYTF
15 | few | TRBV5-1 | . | CASSPVGAALSEQFF
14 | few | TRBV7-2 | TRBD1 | CASSSWTGTYEQYF
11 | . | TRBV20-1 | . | CSAHYNSPLHF
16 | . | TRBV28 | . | CASSPPPGFSYNEQFF
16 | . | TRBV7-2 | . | CASSLGYRAGEETQYF
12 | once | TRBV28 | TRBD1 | CASQTGNYGYTF
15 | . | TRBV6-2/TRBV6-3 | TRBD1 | CASSYMVGQGAEAFF
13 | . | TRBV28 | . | CASSPPPYGEQFF
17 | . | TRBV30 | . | CAWSITRGVGKNQPQHF
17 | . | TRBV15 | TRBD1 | CATSRDGGGEGENVAFF
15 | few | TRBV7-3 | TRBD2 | CASSLIPGRRNEQFF
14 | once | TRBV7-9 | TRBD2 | CASSLVGGVGEQYF
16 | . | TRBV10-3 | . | CAISLQGQLSTDTQYF
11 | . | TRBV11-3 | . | CASSSPREAFF
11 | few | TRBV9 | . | CASSVPRGYTF
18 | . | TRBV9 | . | CASSVDEVGRPSGNTIYF
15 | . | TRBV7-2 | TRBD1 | CASSPQGAHVQPQHF
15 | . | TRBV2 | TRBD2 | CASIRELAGETTQYF
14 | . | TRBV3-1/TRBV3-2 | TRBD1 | CASSHRDRGYEQYF
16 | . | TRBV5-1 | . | CASSLDAWGLDQPQHF
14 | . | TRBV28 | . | CASSLLVGGTGAFF
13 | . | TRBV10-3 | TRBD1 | CAIRGTGDNEQFF
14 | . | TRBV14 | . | CASSQEGQGDTQYF
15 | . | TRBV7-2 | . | CASSLHRDSTDTQYF
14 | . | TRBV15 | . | CATRWEGGNYGYTF
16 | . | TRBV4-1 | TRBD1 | CASRLTGTGGTDTQYF
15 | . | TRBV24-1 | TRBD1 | CATQDRDYSNQPQHF
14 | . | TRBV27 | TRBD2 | CASSHQRERRELFF
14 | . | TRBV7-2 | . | CASSFWGLNTEAFF
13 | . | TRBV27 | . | CASSFSLSSEAFF
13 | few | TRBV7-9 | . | CASSLFLNQPQHF
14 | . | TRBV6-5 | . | CASSPWGVDTEAFF
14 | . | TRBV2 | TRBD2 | CASSRTSGVDEQYF
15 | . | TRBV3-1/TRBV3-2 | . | CASSPQGGSYNEQFF
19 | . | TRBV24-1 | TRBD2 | CATSGLGRGGRESYNEQFF
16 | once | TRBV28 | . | CASSLQITGIRYGYTF
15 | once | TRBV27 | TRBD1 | CASSHGTGVQKGYTF
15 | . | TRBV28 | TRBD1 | CASSYPQGAREKLFF
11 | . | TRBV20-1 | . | CSPRPAGFVFF
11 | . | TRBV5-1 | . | CASSYYYEQYF
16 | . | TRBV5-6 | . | CASNPRNGEVRIEAFF
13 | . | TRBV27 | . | CASSLGRLTPQHF
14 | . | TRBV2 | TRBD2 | CASKSGLDFYEQYF
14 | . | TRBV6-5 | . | CASSYSLAQETQYF